This passage covers 11 T cell receptor beta chains from one sample sequenced in a study of naive and memory T cell subsets. Two oligonucleotides, mixed equimolar, formed the beta constant-region primer covering TRBC1 and TRBC2. The ligated cDNA underwent four PCR rounds using SP2 and nested alpha and beta constant-region primers. TCRdb itself ran the UMI-ligation and nested PCR reads through MiXCR, one entry per CDR3 protein. This table has about 120,000 distinct CDR3 sequences, 36% appearing once. Sequenced input: central memory CD4+ T cells from blood. The receptors shown here come from a human donor in good health.

The chain has TRBV20-1 and TRBJ2-7, with D possibly TRBD2 on 6 matching bases. Trimming removed 5 bases at V and 0 bases at J, with 17 bases between. The CDR3 has 15 amino acids. Germline lookup yields CDR1 DFQATT and CDR2 SNEGSKA (reference sequence). CDR3 sequence reads: CSAPPRERNSYEQYF. The CDR3 region has the DNA TGCAGTGCTCCACCACGGGAGAGGAACTCCTACGAGCAGTACTTC.

The CDR3 protein is CASSTGLAGGPQFF. In nucleotides, the CDR3 is TGTGCCAGTAGTACGGGACTAGCGGGAGGGCCGCAGTTCTTC. The rearrangement uses TRBV19 and TRBJ2-1; 16 positions agree with TRBD2. V lost 4 bases, J lost 12 bases, and 3 bases stayed unmatched. In germline, CDR1 is LNHDA, CDR2 SQIVND (reference sequence). The CDR3 has 14 residues.

V usage is TRBV14 and J usage is TRBJ1-1, with D perhaps matching TRBD1 (5 bases). This CDR3 is 13 amino acids long. The V and J ends lost 10 bases and 3 bases respectively, with 15 bases between them. The germline CDR1 and CDR2 sequences are SGHDN and FVKESK. The CDR3 spells CATADSLYTEAFF. The DNA for the CDR3 is TGTGCCACCGCCGACAGCCTGTACACTGAAGCTTTCTTT.

A few counts support this clonotype. The V call is TRBV28, the J call TRBJ1-1; the D gene is possibly TRBD1 (5 bases). V was clipped by 1 base and J by 6 bases, with 9 bases between them. CDR1 MDHEN and CDR2 SYDVKM come from the germline V gene. The CDR3 spans 13 residues. CDR3 region: CASSLSQVPEAFF. The CDR3, as DNA: TGTGCCAGCAGTTTATCACAGGTTCCTGAAGCTTTCTTT. Variable domain in full (rest from reference TRBV28 and TRBJ1-1): DVKVTQSSRYLVKRTGEKVFLECVQDMDHENMFWYRQDPGLGLRLIYFSYDVKMKEKGDIPEGYSVSREKKERFSLILESASTNQTSMYLCASSLSQVPEAFFGQGTRLTVV.

The table lists this clonotype with a count of one. The J gene is TRBJ1-3, the V gene TRBV3-1; D is unclear. The CDR3 spans 11 residues. Trimming pared 4 bases from V and 7 bases from J, leaving 5 bases between. Germline CDR1 reads LGHDT; CDR2 reads YNNKEL (reference sequence). CDR3 nucleotides: TGTGCCAGCAGCCGGCAGAACACCATATATTTT. Translating gives CASSRQNTIYF.

The sample holds a few counts of this clonotype. The V gene is TRBV28, the J gene TRBJ2-7; TRBD2 matches at 10 bases. After removal of 7 bases from V and 13 bases from J, the junction contained 7 bases not matched to a gene. Germline CDR1 and CDR2: MDHEN and SYDVKM. The CDR3 loop spans 11 amino acids. CDR3 bases: TGTGCCAGCACCATTAGCGGGAGGTCCTACTTC. Its translation: CASTISGRSYF. Together with reference TRBV28 and TRBJ2-7, the CDR3 gives the full variable domain: DVKVTQSSRYLVKRTGEKVFLECVQDMDHENMFWYRQDPGLGLRLIYFSYDVKMKEKGDIPEGYSVSREKKERFSLILESASTNQTSMYLCASTISGRSYFGPGTRLTVT.

V usage is TRBV7-6 and J usage is TRBJ2-3; 7 bases line up with TRBD1. Trimming at V came to 5 bases and at J to 5 bases, leaving 13 bases not matched to a gene. The germline gives CDR1 SGHVS, CDR2 FNYEAQ. The CDR3 is made up of 16 amino acids. Here the CDR3 reads CASSAQTGQPEDTQYF. The CDR3 nucleotides read TGTGCCAGCAGCGCACAGACGGGACAGCCAGAAGATACGCAGTATTTT.

The chain uses TRBV7-8 and TRBJ2-1, with 8 bases identical to TRBD2. This CDR3 spans 16 amino acids. The germline V gene encodes CDR1 SGHVS and CDR2 FQNEAQ. V lost 5 bases and J lost 7; bases outside the gene matches: 13. CDR3 in amino acids: CASSLGLAGRVNEQFF. As DNA, the CDR3 is TGTGCCAGCAGCCTTGGATTAGCGGGAAGGGTAAATGAGCAGTTCTTC.

This clonotype was counted only a few times. This rearrangement joins TRBV12-3 or TRBV12-4 to TRBJ2-3; 8 nucleotides match TRBD2. The CDR3 loop spans 15 amino acids. Trimming removed 6 bases from V and 3 bases from J; junction bases left unmatched: 8. The CDR3 sequence: CASSAIAGWTDTQYF. The CDR3 nucleotides read TGTGCCAGCAGCGCTATAGCGGGATGGACAGATACGCAGTATTTT.

The rearrangement links TRBV20-1 to TRBJ2-4; TRBD2 is a possible D gene (9 bases). This CDR3 contains 17 residues. Trimming removed 6 bases at V and 0 bases at J, with 21 bases between. The germline V gene encodes CDR1 DFQATT and CDR2 SNEGSKA (reference sequence). CDR3 sequence: CSARLAVQGGAKNIQYF. CDR3 bases: TGCAGTGCGAGACTAGCGGTACAGGGGGGAGCCAAAAACATTCAGTACTTC.

This clonotype came up many times. The chain recombines TRBV5-8 with TRBJ2-5; 10 bases are shared with TRBD1. J lost 4 bases, V lost 0 bases, and 6 bases had no gene match. In germline, CDR1 is SGHTS, CDR2 YDEGEE. There are 16 residues in the CDR3. Here the CDR3 reads CASSLGTGGTIETQYF. The CDR3 coding sequence is TGTGCCAGCAGCTTGGGGACAGGGGGAACTATAGAGACCCAGTACTTC.